The entry below describes one T cell receptor (beta chain). This record belongs to a study of blood T cell repertoires in COVID-19. Study in general: Sample material is recorded as cDNA or gDNA derived from T cells, B-cell-depleted T cells, or PBMCs.

In germline, CDR1 is ENHRY, CDR2 SYGVKD. The CDR3 sequence is 17 residues long. V shed 2 bases and J 2 bases; nucleotides not matched to a gene: 9. Source study methods: Reference gene primer amplification yielded estimated nucleated cell counts. Assay used: immunoSEQ multiplex PCR; TCRdb lists only in-frame clones, some missing. From that table come the V and J calls and clone size; the DNA was used to work out D and trimming. The sample has roughly 100,000 clones, around 81% seen once. Source material: peripheral blood. This sequence was found in a man between 60 and 75 years old with acute or convalescent COVID-19. The gene calls are TRBV10-3 and TRBJ2-3; 8 positions agree with TRBD1. Here the CDR3 DNA reads TGTGCCATCAGTGAGAGAGGTAGGGGACAGGACACAGATACGCAGTATTTT. This gives the protein CAISERGRGQDTDTQYF.